These 24 T cell receptor beta chains originate from one sample sequenced in a study of neurological immune-mediated disorders (dated by TCRdb to between 2018 and 2021). Libraries were made using 5' RACE. The listed sequencing device is Illumina HiSeq 2500. The public reads were reanalyzed by TCRdb: fastp trimming at Q25, MiXCR alignment, in-frame beta chains only. Entries are consolidated by CDR3 protein sequence, retaining the most common genes and DNA. In all, the sample holds roughly 48,000 distinct CDR3 sequences, and around 14% of those were seen once. The ten largest clones add up to roughly 4.8% of the sample. Taken with the paper, the label for time point translates to: longitudinal time-point 2. Source material: PBMCs. These TCRs come from a male donor with HTLV-1-associated myelopathy (HAM/TSP).

Only a few counts were recorded for this clonotype. This sequence joins TRBV20-1 and TRBJ2-5, with 7 nucleotides matching TRBD2. The CDR3 runs to 16 residues. Germline CDR1 and CDR2: DFQATT and SNEGSKA (reference sequence). V lost 0 bases, J lost 3 bases, and 10 bases stayed unmatched. The CDR3 region is CSARDPVGGTEETQYF. DNA for the CDR3: TGCAGTGCTAGAGATCCGGTCGGGGGGACTGAAGAGACCCAGTACTTC.

This clonotype was counted between two and nine times. The chain joins TRBV5-1 to TRBJ1-5, with TRBD2 as a possible D gene (6 bases). Matching the DNA end better, TRBJ2-3 makes the J call doubtful. This CDR3 is built from 15 residues. Germline assignment: CDR1 SGHRS and CDR2 YFSETQ. The CDR3: CASSFGGSRNQPQYF. CDR3 nucleotide sequence: TGCGCCAGCAGCTTTGGGGGGAGCAGAAATCAGCCCCAGTATTTT.

This clonotype was observed a few times. The germline gene is not matched at one end of the junction; a read error may be the cause. The chain is built from TRBV5-1 and TRBJ1-1, with D possibly TRBD1 on 6 matching bases. Germline-derived CDR1 and CDR2 are SGHRS and YFSETQ. The CDR3 extends over 19 amino acids. The CDR3 loop reads CANSYFFAGARASNTEAFF. DNA of the CDR3: TGCGCCAACAGCTACTTTTTTGCGGGGGCCCGGGCCTCGAACACTGAAGCTTTCTTT.

This clonotype was detected many times. The chain recombines TRBV5-1 with TRBJ1-3; possibly TRBD1 for D (5 bases). Trimming took 3 bases from V and 3 from J, leaving 13 bases between them. This CDR3 region has 15 residues. The germline gives CDR1 SGHRS, CDR2 YFSETQ. Here the CDR3 reads CASSWDGTDGNTIYF. CDR3 DNA sequence: TGCGCCAGCAGCTGGGACGGGACGGATGGAAACACCATATATTTT.

About this clonotype: Here the CDR3 omits its conserved ending phenylalanine or tryptophan, so a read error is the likely source. Because the CDR3's place on the DNA is in doubt, the DNA is left out and the CDR3 is given as listed by TCRdb. The V gene is TRBV18, the J gene TRBJ1-1; TRBD1, as called in the table, went unchecked against the DNA. In germline, CDR1 is KGHSH, CDR2 LQKENI. The CDR3 is 12 amino acids in total, end residues counted. CDR3 sequence: CASSPTGVTGAV.

In its sample, this clonotype was seen many times. The chain recombines TRBV3-1 with TRBJ2-7; TRBD1 matches at 8 bases. The germline gives CDR1 LGHDT, CDR2 YNNKEL (reference sequence). The trim removed 1 base at V and 2 bases at J, leaving 13 bases unmatched. This CDR3 has 18 amino acids. The CDR3 nucleotides read TGTGCCAGCAGCCAAGTTTACCCCGTCCAGGGGGCACCCTACGAGCAGTACTTC. Its translation: CASSQVYPVQGAPYEQYF.

The chain has TRBV5-1 and TRBJ1-4; D gene uncertain. V was cut by 0 bases and J by 7 bases, with 4 bases left in between. This CDR3 contains 12 residues. Germline CDR1 SGHRS, CDR2 YFSETQ. The CDR3: CASSLACEKLFF. In nucleotides, the CDR3 is TGCGCCAGCAGCTTGGCCTGTGAAAAACTGTTTTTT.

About this clonotype itself: The DNA is omitted, as the CDR3 cannot be located on it reliably, and the CDR3 follows TCRdb's listing. The rearrangement joins TRBV20-1 to TRBJ2-2. Germline values: CDR1 DFQATT, CDR2 SNEGSKA (reference sequence). The length of the CDR3 is 22 amino acids, counting both ends. The CDR3 spells CSARDRELAKNIQYFGAGELFF.

This clonotype came up many times. J is TRBJ1-1 and V is TRBV20-1; D perhaps matches TRBD1 (6 bases). The V gene's germline CDR1 is DFQATT and CDR2 SNEGSKA (reference sequence). The CDR3 consists of 15 residues. This chain's CDR3 is CRGEGVRGMNTEAFF. The CDR3 nucleotides are TGCAGGGGGGAGGGGGTGAGGGGCATGAACACTGAAGCTTTCTTT.

Remarks on this clonotype: This may arise from a read error, as a much more abundant clone is one base away. CDR3 residues: CSAALWGPSQETHYF. CDR3 DNA sequence: TGCAGTGCGGCCCTCTGGGGACCGTCCCAAGAGACCCATTACTTC. The rearrangement joins TRBV20-1 to TRBJ2-5; either TRBD1 or TRBD2 may supply D (5 bases each). This CDR3 spans 15 amino acids. CDR1 is DFQATT, CDR2 SNEGSKA, per germline (reference sequence).

As to this clonotype: A junction boundary mismatches the germline segment, possibly from a read error. V and J are TRBV3-1 and TRBJ1-5; D might be TRBD1 (6 bases). The CDR3 has 15 residues. The germline V gene encodes CDR1 LGHDT and CDR2 YNNKEL (reference sequence). The CDR3 DNA sequence: TGTGCCAACAGCCATTCTTCAGGGGCTGAACAGCCCCAGCATTTT. Translated, it gives CANSHSSGAEQPQHF.

This clonotype was recorded at least ten times. The chain combines TRBV7-2 with TRBJ1-3, with no clear D. The CDR3 is 15 amino acids. CDR1 and CDR2 (germline): SGHTA, FQGNSA. V shed 1 base and J shed 3 bases, with 10 bases lying between them. The CDR3 DNA sequence: TGTGCCAGCAGCTTAGTCCGGGTTGGTGGAAACACCATATATTTT. Its translation: CASSLVRVGGNTIYF.

Many counts were recorded for this clonotype. The gene calls are TRBV5-1 and TRBJ1-6; no definite D call. With 0 bases removed from V and 6 bases from J, the gap between germline ends came to 7 bases. From germline, CDR1 is SGHRS and CDR2 YFSETQ. CDR3 length: 14 residues. This CDR3 reads CASSLDGPNSPLHF. For the CDR3, the DNA is TGCGCCAGCAGCTTGGATGGACCTAATTCACCCCTCCACTTT.

V and J are TRBV5-1 and TRBJ2-5, with a tentative D call TRBD2 (6 bases). This CDR3 has 15 amino acids. The ends were cut back, 7 bases at V and 1 base at J, with 17 bases in the middle. Germline V gene lookup returns CDR1 SGHRS and CDR2 YFSETQ. This CDR3 is CASVNVGGTQETQYF. CDR3 DNA: TGCGCCAGCGTTAACGTCGGCGGGACCCAAGAGACCCAGTACTTC.

This clonotype has at least ten counts. The chain recombines TRBV5-1 with TRBJ2-3, with 11 bases identical to TRBD2. This CDR3 contains 18 residues. Germline CDR1 is SGHRS and CDR2 is YFSETQ. J lost 1 base, V lost 0 bases, and 7 bases had no gene match. The CDR3 spells CASSLGGLAGGGTDTQYF. Written as DNA, the CDR3 is TGCGCCAGCAGCTTGGGAGGCCTAGCGGGGGGAGGCACAGATACGCAGTATTTT.

The genes are TRBV6-5 and TRBJ2-1; TRBD2 matches at 13 bases. This CDR3 comprises 17 residues. In germline, CDR1 is MNHEY, CDR2 SVGAGI. The V segment lost 7 bases and the J segment 1 base; nucleotides outside the gene matches: 7. CDR3 region: CASNHGTSGVSYNEQFF. CDR3 coding DNA: TGTGCCAGCAACCATGGGACTAGCGGGGTATCCTACAATGAGCAGTTCTTC.

This clonotype was recorded many times. The chain combines TRBV10-3 with TRBJ1-1, with D maybe TRBD1 (6 bases). The CDR3 has 14 amino acids. Trimming removed 2 bases at V and 2 bases at J, with 9 bases between. Germline V CDR1 and CDR2: ENHRY, SYGVKD. Here the CDR3 reads CAISEGQSNTEAFF. In nucleotides, the CDR3 is TGTGCCATCAGTGAGGGACAGTCCAACACTGAAGCTTTCTTT.

This clonotype was picked up many times. The CDR3 here is CSARSGNYPSQYF. In nucleotides, the CDR3 is TGCAGTGCTAGATCGGGGAACTACCCCAGCCAGTACTTC. The chain combines TRBV20-1 with TRBJ2-5; D might be TRBD2 (5 bases). V was trimmed by 2 bases and J by 10 bases, leaving 17 bases between them. Per the germline V gene, CDR1 is DFQATT and CDR2 is SNEGSKA (reference sequence). The CDR3 extends over 13 amino acids.

The V call is TRBV5-1, the J call TRBJ2-4; TRBD1 aligns across 9 bases. V trimming: 0 bases; J trimming: 8 bases; junction bases outside the gene matches: 3. The germline CDR1 and CDR2 sequences are SGHRS and YFSETQ. The CDR3 runs to 14 residues. CDR3 bases: TGCGCCAGCAGCTTGGGGACAGGGGAGGACATTCAGTACTTC. As protein: CASSLGTGEDIQYF.

This clonotype has at least ten counts. The rearrangement joins TRBV20-1 to TRBJ1-2, with a weak D call TRBD1 (5 bases). The germline V gene encodes CDR1 DFQATT and CDR2 SNEGSKA (reference sequence). The V end was cut by 4 bases, the J end by 6 bases, with 9 bases between. The length of the CDR3 is 11 residues. The CDR3 coding sequence is TGCAGTGCTATCCGACAGAATGGCTACACCTTC. This encodes CSAIRQNGYTF.

This clonotype was recorded at least ten times. The chain couples TRBV7-2 to TRBJ2-1, with D maybe TRBD2 (5 bases). CDR1 is SGHTA and CDR2 is FQGNSA in the germline V gene. The CDR3 covers 15 residues. With 5 bases removed from V and 4 bases from J, the gap between germline ends came to 15 bases. The CDR3 is CASSQRGFEYNEQFF. The CDR3 bases are TGTGCCAGCAGCCAACGGGGTTTCGAGTACAATGAGCAGTTCTTC.

V is TRBV12-5 and J is TRBJ2-3; the D is unclear. CDR3 length: 13 amino acids. Trimming removed 7 bases at V and 2 bases at J, with 10 bases between. Germline V gene data show CDR1 as LGHNT and CDR2 as FRNRAP. CDR3 residues: CASAPPDTDTQYF. DNA for the CDR3: TGTGCTAGTGCCCCCCCGGACACAGATACGCAGTATTTT.

This clonotype was seen at least ten times. The V call is TRBV5-1, the J call TRBJ1-2; the D gene is possibly TRBD1 (5 bases). Trimming removed 4 bases from V and 7 bases from J, with 20 bases in between. This CDR3 region has 15 residues. Germline V gene lookup returns CDR1 SGHRS and CDR2 YFSETQ. CDR3 in DNA: TGCGCCAGCAGCAAGGACCTTGAGGGGCGTTCTGGCTACACCTTC. Amino acids: CASSKDLEGRSGYTF.

This clonotype showed up many times. J is TRBJ2-7 and V is TRBV6-2 or TRBV6-3; TRBD2 agrees at 13 bases. This CDR3 region has 16 residues. Per the germline V gene, CDR1 is MNHEY and CDR2 is SVGEGT. The trim removed 5 bases at V and 3 bases at J, leaving 7 bases unmatched. The CDR3 loop is CASSTRLAGGLYEQYF. The CDR3 DNA reads as TGTGCCAGCAGTACCAGACTAGCGGGGGGCCTCTACGAGCAGTACTTC.